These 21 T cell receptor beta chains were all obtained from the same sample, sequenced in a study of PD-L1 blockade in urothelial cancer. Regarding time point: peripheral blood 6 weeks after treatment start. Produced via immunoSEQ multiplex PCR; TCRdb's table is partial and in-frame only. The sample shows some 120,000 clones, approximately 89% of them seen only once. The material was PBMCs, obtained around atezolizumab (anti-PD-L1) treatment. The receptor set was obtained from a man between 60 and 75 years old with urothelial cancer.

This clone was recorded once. CDR3: CASSPRLAGETQYF. The CDR3, as DNA: TGTGCCAGCAGCCCCCGACTAGCGGGGGAGACCCAGTACTTC. V usage is TRBV9 and J usage is TRBJ2-5, with 11 bases matching TRBD2. Per the germline V gene, CDR1 is SGDLS and CDR2 is YYNGEE. Trimming removed 4 bases from V and 5 bases from J; junction bases left unmatched: 4. CDR3 length: 14 amino acids.

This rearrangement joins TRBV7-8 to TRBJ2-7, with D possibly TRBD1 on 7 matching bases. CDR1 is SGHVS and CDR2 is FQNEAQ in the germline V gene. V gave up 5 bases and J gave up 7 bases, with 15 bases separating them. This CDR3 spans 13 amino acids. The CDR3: CASSITGAGEQYF. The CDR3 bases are TGTGCCAGCAGCATAACAGGGGCGGGGGAGCAGTACTTC.

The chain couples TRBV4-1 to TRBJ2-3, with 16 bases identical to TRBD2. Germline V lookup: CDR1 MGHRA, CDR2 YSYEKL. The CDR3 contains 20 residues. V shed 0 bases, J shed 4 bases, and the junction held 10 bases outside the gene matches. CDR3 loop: CASSQDRPGLAGGASDTQYF. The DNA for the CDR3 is TGCGCCAGCAGCCAAGACCGGCCGGGACTAGCGGGGGGGGCGTCAGATACGCAGTATTTT.

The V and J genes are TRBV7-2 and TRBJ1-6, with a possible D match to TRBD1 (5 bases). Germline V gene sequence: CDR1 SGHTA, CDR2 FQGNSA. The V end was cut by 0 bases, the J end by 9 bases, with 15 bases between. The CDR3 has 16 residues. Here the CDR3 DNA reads TGTGCCAGCAGCTTAGCGCCGGGGGGGTCCGGTTCACCCCTCCACTTT. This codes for CASSLAPGGSGSPLHF.

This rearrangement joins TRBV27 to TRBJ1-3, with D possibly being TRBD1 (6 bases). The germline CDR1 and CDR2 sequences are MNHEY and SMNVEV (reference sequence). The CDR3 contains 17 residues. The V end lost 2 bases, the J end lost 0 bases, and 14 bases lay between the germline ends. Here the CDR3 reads CASSLSFQGHSGNTIYF. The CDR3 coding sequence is TGTGCCAGCAGTTTAAGTTTTCAGGGGCACTCTGGAAACACCATATATTTT.

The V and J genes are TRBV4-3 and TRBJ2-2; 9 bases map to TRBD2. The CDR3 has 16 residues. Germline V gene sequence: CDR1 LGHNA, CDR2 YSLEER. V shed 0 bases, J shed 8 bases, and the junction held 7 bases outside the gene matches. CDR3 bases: TGCGCCAGCAGCCAAGATCGGCTAGCGGGGTGGGGGGAGCTGTTTTTT. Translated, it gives CASSQDRLAGWGELFF.

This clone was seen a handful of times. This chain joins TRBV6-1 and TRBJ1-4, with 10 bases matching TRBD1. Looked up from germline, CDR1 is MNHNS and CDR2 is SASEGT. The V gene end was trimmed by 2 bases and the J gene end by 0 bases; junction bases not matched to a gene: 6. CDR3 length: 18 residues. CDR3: CASSERPGTGATNEKLFF. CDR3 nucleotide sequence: TGTGCCAGCAGTGAACGCCCGGGGACAGGGGCAACTAATGAAAAACTGTTTTTT.

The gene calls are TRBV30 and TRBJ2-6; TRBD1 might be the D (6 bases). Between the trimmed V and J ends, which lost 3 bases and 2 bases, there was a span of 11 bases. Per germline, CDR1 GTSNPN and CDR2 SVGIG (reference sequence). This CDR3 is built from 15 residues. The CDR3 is CAWSADRTGANVLTF. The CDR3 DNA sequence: TGTGCCTGGAGCGCAGACAGGACTGGGGCCAACGTCCTGACTTTC.

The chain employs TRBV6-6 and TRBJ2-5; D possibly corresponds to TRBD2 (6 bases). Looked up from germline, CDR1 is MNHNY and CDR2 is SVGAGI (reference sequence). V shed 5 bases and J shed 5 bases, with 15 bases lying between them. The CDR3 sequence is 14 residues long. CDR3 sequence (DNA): TGTGCCAGCAGTACCCACGGGGGTGGGGAGACCCAGTACTTC. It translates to CASSTHGGGETQYF.

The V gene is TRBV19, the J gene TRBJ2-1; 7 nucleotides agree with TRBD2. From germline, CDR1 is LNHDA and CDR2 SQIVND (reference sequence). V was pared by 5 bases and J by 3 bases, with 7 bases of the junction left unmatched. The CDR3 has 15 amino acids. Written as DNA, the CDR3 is TGTGCCAGTAGTTTAAGCGGGGCTAACTACAATGAGCAGTTCTTC. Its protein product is CASSLSGANYNEQFF.

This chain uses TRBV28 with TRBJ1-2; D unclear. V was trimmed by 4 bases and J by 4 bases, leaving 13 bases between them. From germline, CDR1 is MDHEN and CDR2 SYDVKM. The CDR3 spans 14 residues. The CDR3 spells CASSSGQATYGYTF. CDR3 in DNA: TGTGCCAGCAGTTCTGGCCAGGCCACCTATGGCTACACCTTC.

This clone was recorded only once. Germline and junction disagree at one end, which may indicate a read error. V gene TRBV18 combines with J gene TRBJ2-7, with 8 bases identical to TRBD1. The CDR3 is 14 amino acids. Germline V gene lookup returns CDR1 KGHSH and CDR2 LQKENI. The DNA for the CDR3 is TGTGCCAGCTCTCCACAGGGGGTAACCTACGAGCAGTACTTC. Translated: CASSPQGVTYEQYF.

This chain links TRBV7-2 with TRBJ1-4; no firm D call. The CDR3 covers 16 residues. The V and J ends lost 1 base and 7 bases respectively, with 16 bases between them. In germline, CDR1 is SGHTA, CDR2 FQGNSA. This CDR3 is CASSLDFSGFGEKLFF. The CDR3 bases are TGTGCCAGCAGCTTAGATTTTTCAGGTTTCGGTGAAAAACTGTTTTTT.

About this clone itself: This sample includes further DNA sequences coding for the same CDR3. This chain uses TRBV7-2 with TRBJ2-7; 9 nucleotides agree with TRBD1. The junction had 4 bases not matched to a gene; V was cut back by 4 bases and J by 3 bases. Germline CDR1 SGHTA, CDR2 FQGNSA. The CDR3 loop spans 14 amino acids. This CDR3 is CASSSGQGDYEQYF. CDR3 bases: TGTGCCAGCAGCTCGGGACAGGGTGACTACGAGCAGTACTTC.

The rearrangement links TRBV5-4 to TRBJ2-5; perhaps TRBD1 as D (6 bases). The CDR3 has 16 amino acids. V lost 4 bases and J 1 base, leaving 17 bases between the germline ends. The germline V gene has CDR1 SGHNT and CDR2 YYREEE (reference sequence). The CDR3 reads CASSGQKQGSQETQYF. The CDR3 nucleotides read TGTGCCAGCAGCGGACAGAAACAGGGTTCCCAAGAGACCCAGTACTTC. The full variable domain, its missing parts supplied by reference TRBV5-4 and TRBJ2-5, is ETGVTQSPTHLIKTRGQQVTLRCSSQSGHNTVSWYQQALGQGPQFIFQYYREEENGRGNFPPRFSGLQFPNYSSELNVNALELDDSALYLCASSGQKQGSQETQYFGPGTRLLVL.

CDR3: CASSLLIGRGESYGYTF. The CDR3 region has the DNA TGTGCCAGCAGCCTCTTAATTGGGAGGGGTGAGTCCTATGGCTACACCTTC. The chain has TRBV5-4 and TRBJ1-2; D possibly corresponds to TRBD1 (5 bases). Trimming took off 4 bases at V and 4 bases at J, with 23 bases between the two ends. The CDR3 extends over 17 amino acids. Germline values: CDR1 SGHNT, CDR2 YYREEE (reference sequence).

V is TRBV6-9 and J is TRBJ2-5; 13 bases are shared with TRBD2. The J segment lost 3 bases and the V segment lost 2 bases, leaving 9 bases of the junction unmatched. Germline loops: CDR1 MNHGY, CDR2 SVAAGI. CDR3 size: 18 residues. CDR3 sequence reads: CASSYRTSGGGFKETQYF. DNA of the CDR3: TGTGCCAGCAGTTATCGGACTAGCGGGGGCGGGTTTAAAGAGACCCAGTACTTC.

The DNA for the CDR3 is TGTGCCAGCAGCTTTCCTAACAGGGTCTACGAGCAGTACTTC. Amino acid sequence: CASSFPNRVYEQYF. This sequence joins TRBV5-8 and TRBJ2-7; a weak D match, TRBD1 (6 bases). V was cut by 2 bases and J by 3 bases, with 12 bases left in between. Looked up from germline, CDR1 is SGHTS and CDR2 is YDEGEE. CDR3 length: 14 residues.

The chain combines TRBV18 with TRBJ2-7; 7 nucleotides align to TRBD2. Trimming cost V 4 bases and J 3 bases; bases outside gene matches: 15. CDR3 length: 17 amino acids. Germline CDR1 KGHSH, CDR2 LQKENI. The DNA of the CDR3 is TGTGCCAGCTCACGGGGGGGGATCGGCGGGAACCACTACGAGCAGTACTTC. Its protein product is CASSRGGIGGNHYEQYF. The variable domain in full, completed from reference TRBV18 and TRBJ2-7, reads NAGVMQNPRHLVRRRGQEARLRCSPMKGHSHVYWYRQLPEEGLKFMVYLQKENIIDESGMPKERFSAEFPKEGPSILRIQQVVRGDSAAYFCASSRGGIGGNHYEQYFGPGTRLTVT.

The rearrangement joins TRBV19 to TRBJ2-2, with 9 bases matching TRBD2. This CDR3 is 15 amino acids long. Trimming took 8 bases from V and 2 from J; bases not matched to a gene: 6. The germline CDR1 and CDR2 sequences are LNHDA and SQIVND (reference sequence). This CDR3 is CASATSGLNTGELFF. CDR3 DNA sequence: TGTGCCAGTGCTACTAGCGGGCTTAACACCGGGGAGCTGTTTTTT.

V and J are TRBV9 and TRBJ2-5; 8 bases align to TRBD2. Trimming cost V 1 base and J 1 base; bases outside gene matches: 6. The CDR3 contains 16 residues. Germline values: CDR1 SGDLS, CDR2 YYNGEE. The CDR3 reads CASSVSGGGGQETQYF. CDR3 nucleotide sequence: TGTGCCAGCAGCGTAAGCGGGGGAGGGGGCCAAGAGACCCAGTACTTC. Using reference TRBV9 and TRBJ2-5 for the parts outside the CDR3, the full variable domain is DSGVTQTPKHLITATGQRVTLRCSPRSGDLSVYWYQQSLDQGLQFLIQYYNGEERAKGNILERFSAQQFPDLHSELNLSSLELGDSALYFCASSVSGGGGQETQYFGPGTRLLVL.